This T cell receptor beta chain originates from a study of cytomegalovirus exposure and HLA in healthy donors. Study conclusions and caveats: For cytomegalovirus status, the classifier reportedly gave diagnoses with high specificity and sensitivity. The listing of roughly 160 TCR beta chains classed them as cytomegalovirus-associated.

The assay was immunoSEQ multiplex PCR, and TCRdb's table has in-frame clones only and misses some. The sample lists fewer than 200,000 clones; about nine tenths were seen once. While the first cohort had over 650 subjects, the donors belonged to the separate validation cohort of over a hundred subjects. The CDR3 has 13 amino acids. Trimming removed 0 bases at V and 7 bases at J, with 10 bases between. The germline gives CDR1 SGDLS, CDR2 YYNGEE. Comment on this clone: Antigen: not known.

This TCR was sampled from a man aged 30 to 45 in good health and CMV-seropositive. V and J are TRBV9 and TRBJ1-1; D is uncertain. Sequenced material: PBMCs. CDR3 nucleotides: TGTGCCAGCAGCGTAGAGCCTGGGGATGAAGCTTTCTTT. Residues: CASSVEPGDEAFF.